The 23 T cell receptor beta chains given below trace back to one sample, sequenced in a study of blood T cell repertoires in COVID-19 (dated by TCRdb to the early 2020s). Receptor amplification or capture employed the immunoSEQ multiplex PCR assay. TCRdb holds this immuneACCESS table with in-frame rearrangements only. Some clones are missing; in checked studies, unresolved V genes explain under half, and the rest has no known cause. A total of roughly 250,000 clones appear in this sample, about 85% of them only once. Of the sample, approximately 0.94% falls within the top ten clones. The sequenced material came from peripheral blood. The receptors originated from a human donor with COVID-19, enrolled during active disease. The donor label of this sample is uncertain.

The rearrangement links TRBV19 to TRBJ2-1; 13 bases match TRBD2. Germline V gene sequence: CDR1 LNHDA, CDR2 SQIVND (reference sequence). V trimming: 3 bases; J trimming: 12 bases; junction bases outside the gene matches: 11. The CDR3 loop spans 16 amino acids. CDR3 DNA sequence: TGTGCCAGTAGTATGCTGGGACTAGCGGGATTGGAAGGGCAGTTCTTC. Translated: CASSMLGLAGLEGQFF.

This chain links TRBV30 with TRBJ2-1; D perhaps matches TRBD2 (6 bases). This CDR3 has 14 amino acids. Germline CDR1 and CDR2: GTSNPN and SVGIG (reference sequence). With 4 bases removed from V and 7 bases from J, the gap between germline ends came to 17 bases. CDR3 in DNA: TGTGCCTGGAACCCTAGCGAGGTATCAAATGAGCAGTTCTTC. Its protein product is CAWNPSEVSNEQFF. The full variable domain, in which reference TRBV30 and TRBJ2-1 provide the parts outside the CDR3, is SQTIHQWPATLVQPVGSPLSLECTVEGTSNPNLYWYRQAAGRGLQLLFYSVGIGQISSEVPQNLSASRPQDRQFILSSKKLLLSDSGFYLCAWNPSEVSNEQFFGPGTRLTVL.

V gene TRBV1 combines with J gene TRBJ2-5; the table gives TRBD2 as D, unverified against the DNA. TRBV1 is reported as a pseudogene. This CDR3 is 22 amino acids long. The CDR3 bases are TGCACCAGCAGCCAAGAACCCTCTCTAGCGGGAGGGAATCAGGCATACCAAGAGACCCAGTACTTC. It encodes CTSSQEPSLAGGNQAYQETQYF.

This clone was counted a few times. V is TRBV7-2 and J is TRBJ1-2, with a tentative D call TRBD1 (5 bases). The V end was cut by 5 bases, the J end by 2 bases, with 15 bases between. Per germline, CDR1 SGHTA and CDR2 FQGNSA. This CDR3 region has 15 residues. The CDR3: CASSRDRAENYGYTF. The CDR3 nucleotides read TGTGCCAGCAGCAGAGACAGAGCCGAGAACTATGGCTACACCTTC.

The V gene is TRBV6-5, the J gene TRBJ1-1; 10 bases match TRBD1. The germline CDR1 and CDR2 sequences are MNHEY and SVGAGI. With V trimmed by 4 bases and J by 7 bases, 9 bases remained unmatched. This CDR3 is 15 amino acids long. The CDR3 loop is CASSLLTGGGGEAFF. The CDR3 region has the DNA TGTGCCAGCAGTTTGCTGACAGGGGGCGGGGGTGAAGCTTTCTTT.

The V and J genes are TRBV28 and TRBJ2-7; 7 bases are a match to TRBD2. The CDR3 spans 15 residues. V lost 8 bases, J lost 3 bases, and 13 bases stayed unmatched. Per germline, CDR1 MDHEN and CDR2 SYDVKM. The chain's CDR3 is CASLIRSGGSYEQYF. The CDR3 nucleotides are TGTGCCAGCCTAATTCGCTCGGGGGGAAGCTACGAGCAGTACTTC.

This chain connects TRBV7-2 to TRBJ2-3, with a possible D match to TRBD2 (5 bases). Trimming pared 1 base from V and 0 bases from J, leaving 5 bases between. Germline V CDR1 and CDR2: SGHTA, FQGNSA. The CDR3 is 14 amino acids. The CDR3 bases are TGTGCCAGCAGCTTAGGGAGGAGCACAGATACGCAGTATTTT. Translating gives CASSLGRSTDTQYF.

V usage is TRBV3-1 (or the pseudogene TRBV3-2) and J usage is TRBJ2-5; TRBD1 might be the D (5 bases). Germline assignment: CDR1 LGHDT and CDR2 YNNKEL (reference sequence). The CDR3 length is 15 residues. The V end lost 0 bases, the J end lost 4 bases, and 12 bases lay between the germline ends. The CDR3 nucleotides are TGTGCCAGCAGCCAAGATCAGGGTCGTGCAGAGACCCAGTACTTC. This translates into CASSQDQGRAETQYF.

The chain carries TRBV4-3 and TRBJ1-2, with a possible D match to TRBD1 (6 bases). The CDR3 consists of 13 residues. V dropped 3 bases and J dropped 6 bases, with 11 bases sitting between them. CDR1 LGHNA and CDR2 YSLEER come from the germline V gene. The CDR3 coding sequence is TGCGCCAGCAGCCATCGGGGGGCGGATGGCTACACCTTC. This codes for CASSHRGADGYTF.

The V call is TRBV7-6, the J call TRBJ2-3; TRBD2 is a possible D gene (6 bases). Deletions cut 2 bases from V and 3 bases from J, with 12 bases between. The CDR3 has 15 amino acids. Germline CDR1 reads SGHVS; CDR2 reads FNYEAQ. The CDR3 DNA reads TGTGCCAGCAGCTTACCGGGAGAGAGAACAGATACGCAGTATTTT. Translation gives CASSLPGERTDTQYF.

The chain carries TRBV5-5 and TRBJ2-1, with D possibly being TRBD1 (6 bases). The V end was cut by 0 bases, the J end by 14 bases, with 12 bases between. The CDR3 runs to 12 residues. Germline loops: CDR1 SGHKS, CDR2 YYEKEE (reference sequence). The chain's CDR3 is CASSLDQYREFF. CDR3 nucleotides: TGTGCCAGCAGCTTGGATCAGTACAGGGAGTTCTTC.

This clone showed up just a few times. The chain's CDR3 is CASSLNGLGGDEQYF. The CDR3 region has the DNA TGTGCCAGCAGTTTAAACGGATTGGGAGGGGACGAGCAGTACTTC. The V gene is TRBV27, the J gene TRBJ2-7; TRBD2 matches at 7 bases. J lost 5 bases, V lost 2 bases, and 9 bases had no gene match. The CDR3 runs 15 residues. CDR1 MNHEY and CDR2 SMNVEV come from the germline V gene (reference sequence).

V is TRBV7-2 and J is TRBJ1-4; TRBD1 aligns across 12 bases. Germline V gene lookup returns CDR1 SGHTA and CDR2 FQGNSA. V shed 0 bases and J 8 bases; nucleotides not matched to a gene: 4. This CDR3 spans 16 amino acids. The CDR3 here is CASSLAGQGAREKLFF. The CDR3 DNA reads as TGTGCCAGCAGCTTAGCGGGACAGGGGGCGCGGGAAAAACTGTTTTTT.

V and J are TRBV28 and TRBJ1-2; TRBD1 is a possible D gene (6 bases). CDR3 size: 14 residues. V was cut by 1 base and J by 7 bases, with 13 bases left in between. In germline, CDR1 is MDHEN, CDR2 SYDVKM. As DNA, the CDR3 is TGTGCCAGCAGTTTATTGGGGGCGAGTGGTGGCTACACCTTC. This translates into CASSLLGASGGYTF.

The chain is built from TRBV4-3 and TRBJ1-6; the D is unclear. Germline CDR1 is LGHNA and CDR2 is YSLEER. There are 13 residues in the CDR3. V shed 0 bases and J shed 8 bases, with 5 bases lying between them. The CDR3 spells CASSQEADSPLHF. DNA of the CDR3: TGCGCCAGCAGCCAAGAGGCGGATTCACCCCTCCACTTT.

The rearrangement joins TRBV7-9 to TRBJ2-3; D is perhaps TRBD1 (5 bases). Germline V lookup: CDR1 SEHNR, CDR2 FQNEAQ (reference sequence). The CDR3 extends over 19 amino acids. V shed 7 bases and J shed 2 bases, with 28 bases lying between them. The CDR3 bases are TGTGCCAGCATCCCGCTCGGATACAGGAGCCGCGAGAACACAGATACGCAGTATTTT. It translates to CASIPLGYRSRENTDTQYF. Using reference TRBV7-9 and TRBJ2-3 for the parts outside the CDR3, the full variable domain is DTGVSQNPRHKITKRGQNVTFRCDPISEHNRLYWYRQTLGQGPEFLTYFQNEAQLEKSRLLSDRFSAERPKGSFSTLEIQRTEQGDSAMYLCASIPLGYRSRENTDTQYFGPGTRLTVL.

The chain carries TRBV11-3 and TRBJ2-5, with 10 bases matching TRBD1. The CDR3 sequence is 15 residues long. Germline CDR1 and CDR2: SGHNT and YENEEA. Unmatched junction bases numbered 9, after V lost 6 bases and J lost 5 bases. The CDR3 loop is CASSRPGTGDETQYF. CDR3 in DNA: TGTGCCAGCAGTAGACCCGGGACAGGGGACGAGACCCAGTACTTC.

The chain links TRBV2 to TRBJ2-5; D perhaps matches TRBD2 (5 bases). V lost 8 bases and J lost 2, with 15 bases in between. In germline, CDR1 is SNHLY, CDR2 FYNNEI. This CDR3 comprises 14 residues. CDR3 sequence (DNA): TGTGCCAGCGCCCTCGAGGGCATTCAAGAGACCCAGTACTTC. Protein product: CASALEGIQETQYF.

The chain links TRBV29-1 to TRBJ1-4, with D uncertain. Trimming left V 3 bases short and J 5 bases short, with 4 bases between. Germline V CDR1 and CDR2: SQVTM, ANQGSEA. The CDR3 spans 11 residues. The CDR3 region has the DNA TGCAGCGTTGACGCGAATGAAAAACTGTTTTTT. Its translation is CSVDANEKLFF. Complete variable domain (other parts from reference TRBV29-1 and TRBJ1-4): SAVISQKPSRDICQRGTSLTIQCQVDSQVTMMFWYRQQPGQSLTLIATANQGSEATYESGFVIDKFPISRPNLTFSTLTVSNMSPEDSSIYLCSVDANEKLFFGSGTQLSVL.

The chain uses TRBV7-2 and TRBJ1-3, with a weak D call TRBD1 (5 bases). The CDR3 covers 15 residues. Deletions cut 1 base from V and 3 bases from J, with 10 bases between. Germline assignment: CDR1 SGHTA and CDR2 FQGNSA. This CDR3 is CASSLGGWSGNTIYF. The CDR3 DNA is TGTGCCAGCAGCTTAGGGGGCTGGAGTGGAAACACCATATATTTT.

CDR3 loop: CASSPATSRVYF. CDR3 sequence (DNA): TGTGCCAGCAGTCCCGCGACTAGTCGGGTGTACTTC. The chain is built from TRBV12-3 or TRBV12-4 and TRBJ2-7; D might be TRBD2 (6 bases). V lost 5 bases and J 12 bases, leaving 17 bases between the germline ends. The CDR3 contains 12 residues.

The chain uses TRBV15 and TRBJ1-1; a possible D gene is TRBD1 (5 bases). CDR1 and CDR2 (germline): LNHNV, YYDKDF (reference sequence). The CDR3 spans 15 residues. V was clipped by 5 bases and J by 0 bases, with 13 bases between them. Here the CDR3 reads CATSLGLTVNTEAFF. The CDR3 coding sequence is TGTGCCACCAGCCTCGGTTTGACAGTGAACACTGAAGCTTTCTTT.

V and J are TRBV7-9 and TRBJ1-2, with D possibly matching TRBD1 (6 bases). CDR3 length equals 13 residues. Trimming took 1 base from V and 7 from J, leaving 10 bases between them. Germline V lookup: CDR1 SEHNR, CDR2 FQNEAQ (reference sequence). Here the CDR3 reads CASSLVPRGGYTF. The CDR3 region has the DNA TGTGCCAGCAGCTTAGTGCCCAGGGGTGGCTACACCTTC.